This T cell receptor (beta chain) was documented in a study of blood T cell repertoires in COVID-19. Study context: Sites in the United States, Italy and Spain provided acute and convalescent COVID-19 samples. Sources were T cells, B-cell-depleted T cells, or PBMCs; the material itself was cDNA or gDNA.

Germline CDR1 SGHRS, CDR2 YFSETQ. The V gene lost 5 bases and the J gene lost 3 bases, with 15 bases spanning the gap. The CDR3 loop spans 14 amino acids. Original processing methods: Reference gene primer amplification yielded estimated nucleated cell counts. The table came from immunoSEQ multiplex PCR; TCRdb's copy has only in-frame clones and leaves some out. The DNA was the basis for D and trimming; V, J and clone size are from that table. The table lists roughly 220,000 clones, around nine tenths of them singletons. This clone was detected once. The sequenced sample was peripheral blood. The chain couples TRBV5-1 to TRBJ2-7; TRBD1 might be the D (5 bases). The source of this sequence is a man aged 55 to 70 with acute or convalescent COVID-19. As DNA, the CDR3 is TGCGCCAGCAGAGTGGACACGTTGGGCTACGAGCAGTACTTC. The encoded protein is CASRVDTLGYEQYF.